One and the same sample provided the 28 T cell receptor beta chains below, sequenced in a study of cytomegalovirus exposure and HLA in healthy donors. The PCR ran on 60 Vbeta and 13 Jbeta primers. Sequenced by immunoSEQ multiplex PCR; TCRdb stores in-frame clones only, minus some. The sample consists of around 100,000 clones, approximately 70% of them appearing once. The sample taken for sequencing was PBMCs. These receptors all stem from a woman between 45 and 65 years old in good health and CMV-seronegative.

This clone was seen a few times. The gene calls are TRBV29-1 and TRBJ2-5, with 8 bases identical to TRBD1. This CDR3 comprises 13 residues. Germline CDR1 reads SQVTM; CDR2 reads ANQGSEA. J was trimmed by 5 bases and V by 3 bases; bases with no gene match: 5. The CDR3, as DNA: TGCAGCGTTGATCAGGGGGCGGGGGAGACCCAGTACTTC. Its protein is CSVDQGAGETQYF.

J is TRBJ2-2 and V is TRBV4-3; 7 bases match TRBD2. The CDR3 consists of 15 residues. Germline assignment: CDR1 LGHNA and CDR2 YSLEER. The junction had 3 bases not matched to a gene; V was cut back by 1 base and J by 4 bases. The CDR3, as DNA: TGCGCCAGCAGCCAAGCGGGAGGACGCACCGGGGAGCTGTTTTTT. Encoded protein: CASSQAGGRTGELFF.

The rearrangement uses TRBV2 and TRBJ2-7; possibly TRBD1 for D (6 bases). The length of the CDR3 is 18 residues. Trimming stripped 7 bases from V and 4 bases from J, with 29 bases between. Per the germline V gene, CDR1 is SNHLY and CDR2 is FYNNEI. CDR3: CASTESYGGAAVPYEQYF. The CDR3 nucleotides are TGTGCCAGCACCGAATCGTATGGGGGCGCCGCCGTCCCTTACGAGCAGTACTTC.

The chain couples TRBV11-3 to TRBJ2-1; 8 bases agree with TRBD2. With V trimmed by 3 bases and J by 7 bases, 5 bases remained unmatched. Germline CDR1 reads SGHNT; CDR2 reads YENEEA. This CDR3 is 14 amino acids long. This chain's CDR3 is CASSFNGGANEQFF. In DNA form, the CDR3 reads TGTGCCAGCAGCTTTAACGGGGGGGCAAATGAGCAGTTCTTC.

V gene TRBV5-4 combines with J gene TRBJ2-1; the match to TRBD2 covers 8 bases. V lost 4 bases, J lost 8 bases, and 11 bases stayed unmatched. Germline CDR1 SGHNT, CDR2 YYREEE (reference sequence). The CDR3 spans 15 residues. The CDR3 region has the DNA TGTGCCAGCAGCGTTTTGTCGGGAGGGCGCTATGAGCAGTTCTTC. This gives the protein CASSVLSGGRYEQFF.

The chain carries TRBV18 and TRBJ2-1; D is ambiguous. The CDR3 totals 15 residues. V was clipped by 3 bases and J by 1 base, with 10 bases between them. Germline V gene sequence: CDR1 KGHSH, CDR2 LQKENI. CDR3 region: CASSPITVSYNEQFF. DNA of the CDR3: TGTGCCAGCTCACCGATCACGGTGTCCTACAATGAGCAGTTCTTC.

This clone has just one count. The chain joins TRBV7-2 to TRBJ2-1, with 7 positions matching TRBD2. V was pared by 0 bases and J by 11 bases, with 7 bases of the junction left unmatched. The CDR3 runs 14 residues. Germline V gives CDR1 SGHTA, CDR2 FQGNSA. The CDR3 DNA follows: TGTGCCAGCAGCTTAGCGTGGGGAGGGAGTAAGCAGTTCTTC. Its translation is CASSLAWGGSKQFF.

The rearrangement uses TRBV7-2 and TRBJ2-7; TRBD2 matches 9 bases. Per germline, CDR1 SGHTA and CDR2 FQGNSA. This CDR3 is 15 amino acids long. Losses at the gene ends were 5 bases for V and 2 bases for J; bases not matched to a gene: 7. The CDR3 DNA is TGTGCCAGCAGCCCGTGGACTAGCGAAACCTACGAGCAGTACTTC. It translates to CASSPWTSETYEQYF.

The chain is built from TRBV7-9 and TRBJ1-4; D remains ambiguous. CDR1 SEHNR and CDR2 FQNEAQ come from the germline V gene (reference sequence). Trimming left V 3 bases short and J 7 bases short, with 12 bases between. CDR3 size: 14 residues. Here the CDR3 reads CASSFQFGVEKLFF. CDR3 in DNA: TGTGCCAGCAGCTTTCAGTTCGGGGTTGAAAAACTGTTTTTT. Variable domain in full (rest from reference TRBV7-9 and TRBJ1-4): DTGVSQNPRHKITKRGQNVTFRCDPISEHNRLYWYRQTLGQGPEFLTYFQNEAQLEKSRLLSDRFSAERPKGSFSTLEIQRTEQGDSAMYLCASSFQFGVEKLFFGSGTQLSVL.

This chain joins TRBV5-1 and TRBJ2-5; 14 bases line up with TRBD2. This CDR3 has 14 residues. Germline V gives CDR1 SGHRS, CDR2 YFSETQ. V gave up 4 bases and J gave up 5 bases; unmatched junction bases: 1. The chain's CDR3 is CASSGTSGGETQYF. In nucleotides, the CDR3 is TGCGCCAGCAGCGGGACTAGCGGGGGTGAGACCCAGTACTTC.

The chain is built from TRBV19 and TRBJ2-2, with unresolved D. V was clipped by 6 bases and J by 4 bases, with 9 bases between them. Looked up from germline, CDR1 is LNHDA and CDR2 is SQIVND (reference sequence). The CDR3 extends over 13 amino acids. The CDR3 region has the DNA TGTGCCAGTAGGACGACTGGCACCGGGGAGCTGTTTTTT. This codes for CASRTTGTGELFF.

V usage is TRBV5-1 and J usage is TRBJ2-1, with TRBD2 matching over 11 bases. Germline loops: CDR1 SGHRS, CDR2 YFSETQ. V lost 2 bases to trimming and J lost 9 bases; unmatched junction nucleotides: 7. This CDR3 has 15 residues. CDR3 region: CASSFRLAGQGEQFF. In DNA, the CDR3 is TGCGCCAGCAGCTTTCGACTAGCGGGGCAGGGTGAGCAGTTCTTC.

V gene TRBV30 combines with J gene TRBJ1-3, with 9 nucleotides matching TRBD1. The CDR3 is made up of 17 amino acids. The V gene end was trimmed by 3 bases and the J gene end by 0 bases; junction bases not matched to a gene: 9. CDR1 is GTSNPN, CDR2 SVGIG, per germline (reference sequence). CDR3 sequence: CAWSLWGQGGSGNTIYF. As DNA, the CDR3 is TGTGCCTGGAGCCTCTGGGGACAGGGTGGCTCTGGAAACACCATATATTTT.

The V call is TRBV25-1, the J call TRBJ2-1; D not resolved. V was cut by 6 bases and J by 3 bases, with 6 bases left in between. This CDR3 is 12 amino acids long. CDR1 is MGHDK, CDR2 SYGVNS, per germline. The CDR3 loop is CASSEIYNEQFF. CDR3 sequence (DNA): TGTGCCAGCAGCGAGATCTACAATGAGCAGTTCTTC.

The chain has TRBV5-5 and TRBJ1-5; D is perhaps TRBD1 (6 bases). Germline V gene data show CDR1 as SGHKS and CDR2 as YYEKEE (reference sequence). Trimming took 0 bases from V and 2 from J, leaving 24 bases between them. This CDR3 contains 20 residues. The CDR3 loop reads CASSLVNRVWSLGRNQPQHF. CDR3 in DNA: TGTGCCAGCAGCTTGGTGAACAGGGTATGGTCTCTGGGTCGCAATCAGCCCCAGCATTTT.

This clone has more than one count but fewer than ten. V is TRBV10-3 and J is TRBJ2-7; TRBD1 aligns across 8 bases. This CDR3 is built from 14 residues. With V trimmed by 3 bases and J by 3 bases, 4 bases remained unmatched. CDR1 and CDR2 from the germline V gene are ENHRY and SYGVKD. CDR3 DNA: TGTGCCATCAGTGACGGACAGGGAATCTACGAGCAGTACTTC. It translates to CAISDGQGIYEQYF.

This sequence joins TRBV19 and TRBJ2-3; 14 positions agree with TRBD2. This CDR3 is built from 16 residues. Germline V CDR1 and CDR2: LNHDA, SQIVND (reference sequence). Germline trimming cut 4 bases from V and 4 bases from J; bases unmatched to any gene: 4. The CDR3 coding sequence is TGTGCCAGTAGTACGGGGACTAGCGGGGGCTCAGATACGCAGTATTTT. Translation: CASSTGTSGGSDTQYF.

The V call is TRBV5-1, the J call TRBJ2-5; TRBD1 is a possible D gene (7 bases). Germline CDR1 is SGHRS and CDR2 is YFSETQ. Trimming stripped 3 bases from V and 5 bases from J, with 23 bases between. The CDR3 extends over 17 amino acids. The CDR3 loop is CASSSKSAGQLGETQYF. The CDR3, as DNA: TGCGCCAGCAGCTCGAAGAGCGCGGGACAGCTGGGGGAGACCCAGTACTTC.

This clone occurred a few times. This chain connects TRBV25-1 to TRBJ2-5; 10 positions agree with TRBD1. Germline V gene lookup returns CDR1 MGHDK and CDR2 SYGVNS. V dropped 4 bases and J dropped 5; count of bases not matched to a gene: 7. There are 15 residues in the CDR3. The CDR3 bases are TGTGCCAGCAGTGCCCACGGGACAGGGGTCGAGACCCAGTACTTC. As protein: CASSAHGTGVETQYF. The full variable domain, rest sourced from reference TRBV25-1 and TRBJ2-5, is EADIYQTPRYLVIGTGKKITLECSQTMGHDKMYWYQQDPGMELHLIHYSYGVNSTEKGDLSSESTVSRIRTEHFPLTLESARPSHTSQYLCASSAHGTGVETQYFGPGTRLLVL.

DNA for the CDR3: TGTGCCAGCAGTGACCAGACAGGACCCTATGGCTACACCTTC. Translated, it gives CASSDQTGPYGYTF. The chain carries TRBV2 and TRBJ1-2; the D gene is possibly TRBD1 (6 bases). The germline V gene encodes CDR1 SNHLY and CDR2 FYNNEI. The ends were cut back, 3 bases at V and 4 bases at J, with 12 bases in the middle. The CDR3 is made up of 14 amino acids.

The chain has TRBV2 and TRBJ1-2; D remains ambiguous. The CDR3 sequence is 13 residues long. The V end lost 6 bases, the J end lost 0 bases, and 8 bases lay between the germline ends. Germline-derived CDR1 and CDR2 are SNHLY and FYNNEI. The CDR3 reads CASRQNTNYGYTF. In DNA, the CDR3 is TGTGCCAGCAGGCAGAACACTAACTATGGCTACACCTTC.

The chain links TRBV6-6 to TRBJ2-5; tentatively, D is TRBD2 (5 bases). Germline V gene sequence: CDR1 MNHNY, CDR2 SVGAGI (reference sequence). Trimming shortened V by 8 bases and J by 2 bases, and 18 bases separated the two germline ends. The CDR3 totals 15 residues. CDR3 in amino acids: CASSKRREEQETQYF. In DNA, the CDR3 is TGTGCCAGCTCTAAGCGGAGAGAGGAGCAAGAGACCCAGTACTTC.

The CDR3 sequence: CASSLREGGSGYTF. CDR3 DNA sequence: TGTGCCAGCAGTTTAAGAGAGGGGGGGAGTGGCTACACCTTC. The chain is built from TRBV27 and TRBJ1-2; TRBD1 might be the D (6 bases). V dropped 2 bases and J dropped 7 bases, with 14 bases sitting between them. Germline V gives CDR1 MNHEY, CDR2 SMNVEV (reference sequence). The CDR3 loop spans 14 amino acids.

The chain uses TRBV11-3 and TRBJ2-7; 9 nucleotides match TRBD1. Losses at the gene ends were 2 bases for V and 1 base for J; bases not matched to a gene: 3. The CDR3 runs to 15 residues. The germline gives CDR1 SGHNT, CDR2 YENEEA. The CDR3 is CASSLSGTGSYEQYF. As DNA, the CDR3 is TGTGCCAGCAGCTTATCAGGGACAGGGTCCTACGAGCAGTACTTC.

The V call is TRBV27, the J call TRBJ2-3; D gene uncertain. The CDR3 is 14 residues long. Germline V gene lookup returns CDR1 MNHEY and CDR2 SMNVEV (reference sequence). V was pared by 4 bases and J by 2 bases, with 10 bases between. The CDR3, as DNA: TGTGCCAGCAGTTCTCCGCACATCACAGATACGCAGTATTTT. Translated: CASSSPHITDTQYF.

V gene TRBV4-1 combines with J gene TRBJ2-7; a weak D match, TRBD1 (5 bases). The CDR3 is 12 amino acids. V lost 3 bases and J 9 bases, leaving 12 bases between the germline ends. Germline V gene sequence: CDR1 MGHRA, CDR2 YSYEKL. Written as DNA, the CDR3 is TGCGCCAGCAGCCACCCAGACAGCCTGCAGTACTTC. It specifies CASSHPDSLQYF.

CDR3 sequence reads: CSVEVRRRRESTEAFF. The CDR3 bases are TGCAGCGTTGAAGTACGGAGGAGGAGGGAATCCACTGAAGCTTTCTTT. This rearrangement joins TRBV29-1 to TRBJ1-1; the D is unclear. This CDR3 spans 16 amino acids. Germline assignment: CDR1 SQVTM and CDR2 ANQGSEA. Trimming took 1 base from V and 4 from J, leaving 19 bases between them.

CDR3 loop: CASRPGQGTGELFF. CDR3 DNA: TGTGCCAGCAGGCCGGGACAGGGCACCGGGGAGCTGTTTTTT. The chain combines TRBV27 with TRBJ2-2; 9 bases fit TRBD1. The V and J ends lost 6 bases and 4 bases, in that order; junction bases with no gene match: 3. The CDR3 runs to 14 residues. Germline CDR1 is MNHEY and CDR2 is SMNVEV (reference sequence).